These 31 T cell receptor beta chains were sequenced from one sample in a study of PD-L1 blockade in urothelial cancer. The method was immunoSEQ multiplex PCR; TCRdb's version includes in-frame clones alone and lacks a portion of them. The sample has more than 60,000 clones, almost 90% seen once. Time point noted: peripheral blood 6 weeks after treatment start. The source was PBMCs, collected around atezolizumab (anti-PD-L1) treatment. These receptors all come from a man between 60 and 75 years old with urothelial cancer.

The rearrangement links TRBV5-4 to TRBJ2-7, with a possible D match to TRBD1 (5 bases). Between the trimmed V and J ends, which lost 1 base and 3 bases, there was a span of 11 bases. The CDR3 is made up of 14 amino acids. Germline V CDR1 and CDR2: SGHNT, YYREEE (reference sequence). As DNA, the CDR3 is TGTGCCAGCAGCTTGCCCTCAGGGTTCTACGAGCAGTACTTC. It is translated as CASSLPSGFYEQYF.

V gene TRBV7-8 combines with J gene TRBJ2-7; 10 bases align to TRBD1. The ends lost 2 bases at V and 4 bases at J; junction bases unmatched: 8. Germline-derived CDR1 and CDR2 are SGHVS and FQNEAQ. There are 16 residues in the CDR3. The CDR3 spells CASSLPTGTGAYEQYF. The CDR3 DNA sequence: TGTGCCAGCAGCTTACCTACCGGGACAGGGGCTTACGAGCAGTACTTC.

The genes are TRBV27 and TRBJ1-5; D is unclear. The germline V gene encodes CDR1 MNHEY and CDR2 SMNVEV (reference sequence). V was pared by 2 bases and J by 4 bases, with 6 bases between. This CDR3 is built from 13 residues. CDR3 sequence: CASSLNRNQPQHF. For the CDR3, the DNA is TGTGCCAGCAGTTTAAACAGAAATCAGCCCCAGCATTTT.

The genes are TRBV2 and TRBJ2-3; 12 nucleotides align to TRBD2. This CDR3 region has 16 residues. After removal of 7 bases from V and 3 bases from J, the junction contained 8 bases not matched to a gene. Per the germline V gene, CDR1 is SNHLY and CDR2 is FYNNEI. CDR3 sequence reads: CASIPTSGGVTDTQYF. The CDR3 DNA reads TGTGCCAGCATCCCGACTAGCGGGGGAGTGACAGATACGCAGTATTTT.

The chain joins TRBV5-6 to TRBJ1-1; 10 positions match TRBD1. The germline gives CDR1 SGHDT, CDR2 YYEEEE. The length of the CDR3 is 16 residues. The junction had 10 bases not matched to a gene; V was cut back by 2 bases and J by 6 bases. This chain's CDR3 is CASSLPGQGMFAEAFF. CDR3 coding DNA: TGTGCCAGCAGCTTACCGGGACAGGGGATGTTTGCTGAAGCTTTCTTT.

The genes are TRBV30 and TRBJ1-5; perhaps TRBD1 as D (6 bases). CDR3 length: 15 residues. Germline CDR1 reads GTSNPN; CDR2 reads SVGIG (reference sequence). The germline V and J ends were trimmed by 3 bases and 0 bases, with 12 bases remaining between them. The CDR3 is CAWSASDSSNQPQHF. The CDR3 DNA reads as TGTGCCTGGAGCGCCTCGGACAGTAGCAATCAGCCCCAGCATTTT.

The chain recombines TRBV6-5 with TRBJ1-1; 8 nucleotides line up with TRBD1. The V gene's germline CDR1 is MNHEY and CDR2 SVGAGI. The J segment lost 5 bases and the V segment lost 5 bases, leaving 7 bases of the junction unmatched. This CDR3 contains 14 residues. CDR3 in DNA: TGTGCCAGCAGTCGAGACAGGGGTAGGACTGAAGCTTTCTTT. Protein sequence: CASSRDRGRTEAFF.

This chain connects TRBV5-1 to TRBJ1-4, with 10 bases that match TRBD1. Germline V lookup: CDR1 SGHRS, CDR2 YFSETQ. CDR3 size: 16 residues. V dropped 0 bases and J dropped 8; count of bases not matched to a gene: 7. Here the CDR3 DNA reads TGCGCCAGCAGCTTGGGGCCCCGGGACAGGGGAGAAAAACTGTTTTTT. It yields the protein CASSLGPRDRGEKLFF.

This clone was counted only a few times. The rearrangement joins TRBV7-8 to TRBJ1-5; D is possibly TRBD1 (6 bases). In germline, CDR1 is SGHVS, CDR2 FQNEAQ. The length of the CDR3 is 16 residues. The V end lost 0 bases, the J end lost 1 base, and 10 bases lay between the germline ends. CDR3 in amino acids: CASSLAPGESNQPQHF. CDR3 in DNA: TGTGCCAGCAGCTTAGCTCCAGGGGAAAGCAATCAGCCCCAGCATTTT.

The chain carries TRBV28 and TRBJ1-2, with unresolved D. The CDR3 is 13 amino acids. V shed 5 bases and J shed 0 bases, with 7 bases lying between them. The V gene's germline CDR1 is MDHEN and CDR2 SYDVKM. The CDR3 sequence is CASSPTANYGYTF. DNA for the CDR3: TGTGCCAGCAGTCCAACAGCTAACTATGGCTACACCTTC.

CDR3 nucleotides: TGTGCCAGCAGTGAATTGGGACAGGCGAACACCGGGGAGCTGTTTTTT. This translates into CASSELGQANTGELFF. This chain joins TRBV6-1 and TRBJ2-2; TRBD1 matches 8 bases. The CDR3 contains 16 residues. Per germline, CDR1 MNHNS and CDR2 SASEGT. V was clipped by 2 bases and J by 0 bases; unmatched bases: 2.

The chain employs TRBV9 and TRBJ2-5; TRBD1 matches at 10 bases. With V trimmed by 4 bases and J by 2 bases, 11 bases remained unmatched. The CDR3 is 17 residues long. CDR1 SGDLS and CDR2 YYNGEE come from the germline V gene. The CDR3 loop reads CASSTTPGQGFQETQYF. The CDR3 region has the DNA TGTGCCAGCAGCACTACACCGGGACAGGGGTTTCAAGAGACCCAGTACTTC.

Only one count was recorded for this clone. J is TRBJ2-3 and V is TRBV7-2; 9 positions match TRBD2. The CDR3 sequence is 15 residues long. V was clipped by 5 bases and J by 2 bases; unmatched bases: 5. Germline assignment: CDR1 SGHTA and CDR2 FQGNSA. The CDR3 spells CASSRQRGATDTQYF. The DNA for the CDR3 is TGTGCCAGCAGCCGCCAGCGGGGGGCCACAGATACGCAGTATTTT.

The V gene is TRBV7-2, the J gene TRBJ2-3; 12 bases map to TRBD2. From germline, CDR1 is SGHTA and CDR2 FQGNSA. This CDR3 is 14 amino acids long. V shed 5 bases, J shed 6 bases, and the junction held 3 bases outside the gene matches. In DNA form, the CDR3 reads TGTGCCAGCAGCCCTGGACTAGCGGGGGATACGCAGTATTTT. It is translated as CASSPGLAGDTQYF. Using reference TRBV7-2 and TRBJ2-3 for the parts outside the CDR3, the full variable domain is GAGVSQSPSNKVTEKGKDVELRCDPISGHTALYWYRQSLGQGLEFLIYFQGNSAPDKSGLPSDRFSAERTGGSVSTLTIQRTQQEDSAVYLCASSPGLAGDTQYFGPGTRLTVL.

V usage is TRBV30 and J usage is TRBJ1-2; no definite D call. Germline V gene lookup returns CDR1 GTSNPN and CDR2 SVGIG (reference sequence). V dropped 3 bases and J dropped 8 bases, with 19 bases sitting between them. This CDR3 spans 14 amino acids. CDR3 amino acids: CAWRSPDFPGGYTF. The DNA of the CDR3 is TGTGCCTGGAGGAGTCCGGACTTCCCCGGGGGCTACACCTTC.

CDR3 amino acids: CASSPQGTGFPDTQYF. The CDR3, as DNA: TGTGCCAGCAGCCCCCAGGGGACGGGATTTCCAGATACGCAGTATTTT. The gene calls are TRBV7-3 and TRBJ2-3; a weak D match, TRBD1 (6 bases). The CDR3 runs 16 residues. With 5 bases removed from V and 4 bases from J, the gap between germline ends came to 19 bases. Germline lookup yields CDR1 SGHTA and CDR2 FQGTGA.

The V call is TRBV11-3, the J call TRBJ2-7; a weak D match, TRBD2 (5 bases). V lost 5 bases and J lost 0, with 11 bases in between. The CDR3 extends over 14 amino acids. The germline V gene encodes CDR1 SGHNT and CDR2 YENEEA. CDR3 DNA sequence: TGTGCCAGCAGCCTTGGTGGGAGCTCCTACGAGCAGTACTTC. Translating gives CASSLGGSSYEQYF.

The chain uses TRBV5-1 and TRBJ1-6; D call uncertain. The V gene lost 7 bases and the J gene lost 1 base, with 18 bases spanning the gap. The V gene's germline CDR1 is SGHRS and CDR2 YFSETQ. The CDR3 contains 17 residues. The CDR3 loop reads CASSREARRSYNSPLHF. In DNA, the CDR3 is TGCGCCAGCTCCCGGGAGGCGAGGCGGTCCTATAATTCACCCCTCCACTTT.

CDR3: CASSVRQERFTDTQYF. As DNA, the CDR3 is TGTGCCAGCAGCGTACGACAGGAGAGGTTCACAGATACGCAGTATTTT. The chain has TRBV9 and TRBJ2-3, with TRBD1 as a possible D gene (6 bases). The CDR3 is 16 amino acids. Per germline, CDR1 SGDLS and CDR2 YYNGEE. V lost 1 base and J lost 2, with 14 bases in between.

The genes are TRBV18 and TRBJ1-4; 8 bases agree with TRBD1. The CDR3 has 15 residues. J gave up 7 bases and V 2 bases, and 6 bases lay outside the gene matches. Germline assignment: CDR1 KGHSH and CDR2 LQKENI. In DNA form, the CDR3 reads TGTGCCAGCTCACCAGACAGGGGACGAGGTGAAAAACTGTTTTTT. Residues: CASSPDRGRGEKLFF.

The chain employs TRBV25-1 and TRBJ1-1; a weak D match, TRBD1 (5 bases). The germline CDR1 and CDR2 sequences are MGHDK and SYGVNS. CDR3 length equals 13 residues. V was pared by 6 bases and J by 0 bases, with 8 bases between. The CDR3 DNA is TGTGCCAGCAGGGACATGATGAACACTGAAGCTTTCTTT. This translates into CASRDMMNTEAFF. Full variable domain (rest looked up from reference TRBV25-1 and TRBJ1-1): EADIYQTPRYLVIGTGKKITLECSQTMGHDKMYWYQQDPGMELHLIHYSYGVNSTEKGDLSSESTVSRIRTEHFPLTLESARPSHTSQYLCASRDMMNTEAFFGQGTRLTVV.

The genes are TRBV6-5 and TRBJ1-1; 8 bases fit TRBD1. The germline CDR1 and CDR2 sequences are MNHEY and SVGAGI. J gave up 7 bases and V 5 bases, and 6 bases lay outside the gene matches. The CDR3 loop spans 13 amino acids. CDR3 sequence reads: CASSIDRGREAFF. The CDR3 bases are TGTGCCAGCAGTATAGACAGGGGACGTGAAGCTTTCTTT.

This chain uses TRBV11-2 with TRBJ1-3; 7 positions match TRBD1. V gave up 5 bases and J gave up 3 bases; unmatched junction bases: 10. CDR1 and CDR2 from the germline V gene are SGHAT and FQNNGV. The CDR3 loop spans 16 amino acids. As DNA, the CDR3 is TGTGCCAGCAGCGGGTCCGACAGGGTGTATGGAAACACCATATATTTT. Residues: CASSGSDRVYGNTIYF.

The rearrangement joins TRBV30 to TRBJ2-6; TRBD2 is a possible D gene (5 bases). Between the trimmed V and J ends, which lost 0 bases and 1 base, there was a span of 7 bases. The CDR3 consists of 15 residues. Germline V gives CDR1 GTSNPN, CDR2 SVGIG (reference sequence). The CDR3 DNA reads as TGTGCCTGGAGTGTAAGGAGGTCTGGGGCCAACGTCCTGACTTTC. Translated, it gives CAWSVRRSGANVLTF.

The chain has TRBV19 and TRBJ1-5, with D possibly matching TRBD1 (6 bases). Per germline, CDR1 LNHDA and CDR2 SQIVND (reference sequence). The CDR3 has 16 residues. Trimming shortened V by 4 bases and J by 3 bases, and 16 bases separated the two germline ends. CDR3 region: CASSTGQTILNQPQHF. In DNA form, the CDR3 reads TGTGCCAGTAGTACTGGACAGACAATACTCAATCAGCCCCAGCATTTT.

The chain uses TRBV19 and TRBJ1-5; a weak D match, TRBD1 (6 bases). V lost 4 bases and J 4 bases, leaving 14 bases between the germline ends. CDR1 is LNHDA, CDR2 SQIVND, per germline (reference sequence). The CDR3 extends over 15 amino acids. CDR3 in DNA: TGTGCCAGTAGTAGGGCGGACAGCCTAAATCAGCCCCAGCATTTT. Protein product: CASSRADSLNQPQHF.

The rearrangement links TRBV6-1 to TRBJ1-2, with a weak D call TRBD1 (5 bases). The germline V gene encodes CDR1 MNHNS and CDR2 SASEGT. V lost 4 bases and J lost 0, with 12 bases in between. This CDR3 spans 15 amino acids. The CDR3 nucleotides are TGTGCCAGCAGTGGGATCGGACAAGCTAACTATGGCTACACCTTC. It yields the protein CASSGIGQANYGYTF.

This sequence joins TRBV28 and TRBJ2-3; a possible D gene is TRBD1 (6 bases). The CDR3 is 15 amino acids. In germline, CDR1 is MDHEN, CDR2 SYDVKM. V lost 6 bases and J 3 bases, leaving 16 bases between the germline ends. The DNA for the CDR3 is TGTGCCAGCAGCCTCAACAGGGTTGGAACAGATACGCAGTATTTT. Amino acids: CASSLNRVGTDTQYF.

This clone was seen only once. J is TRBJ1-1 and V is TRBV19; D possibly corresponds to TRBD1 (5 bases). This CDR3 is built from 14 residues. Trimming shortened V by 4 bases and J by 6 bases, and 15 bases separated the two germline ends. CDR1 and CDR2 from the germline V gene are LNHDA and SQIVND (reference sequence). This chain's CDR3 is CASSTWGAGSEAFF. The CDR3 DNA reads as TGTGCCAGTAGTACTTGGGGCGCCGGATCTGAAGCTTTCTTT. Supplemented by reference TRBV19 and TRBJ1-1, the full variable domain reads DGGITQSPKYLFRKEGQNVTLSCEQNLNHDAMYWYRQDPGQGLRLIYYSQIVNDFQKGDIAEGYSVSREKKESFPLTVTSAQKNPTAFYLCASSTWGAGSEAFFGQGTRLTVV.

CDR3 protein: CASSVDGGQGYGYTF. As DNA, the CDR3 is TGTGCCAGCAGCGTAGATGGGGGACAGGGGTATGGCTACACCTTC. J is TRBJ1-2 and V is TRBV9; TRBD1 aligns across 10 bases. This CDR3 is 15 amino acids long. V gave up 0 bases and J gave up 5 bases; unmatched junction bases: 4. From germline, CDR1 is SGDLS and CDR2 YYNGEE.

The V call is TRBV28, the J call TRBJ1-1; D is unresolved. The CDR3 is made up of 12 amino acids. Trimming pared 7 bases from V and 9 bases from J, leaving 15 bases between. Germline V gene sequence: CDR1 MDHEN, CDR2 SYDVKM. The CDR3 is CASNSRLGKAFF. CDR3 bases: TGTGCCAGCAACTCCCGCCTAGGAAAAGCTTTCTTT.